This record concerns one T cell receptor beta chain sequence. What antigen it recognizes has not been identified. One base away there is no much larger clone; base qualities are not given. V gives up 4 bases and J gives up 7 bases, and the segment between their germline ends measures 16 bases. CDR1 and CDR2 were assigned from the germline V gene as MNHEY and SVGAGI. Inclusive of the bounding cysteine and phenylalanine, the CDR3 is 14 residues long. Of all the DNA, just the CDR3 is kept, 42 bases in frame from base 1. These data come from a study of blood T cell repertoires in COVID-19 (dated by TCRdb to 2018 to 2020). Turning to the overall study: Samples covering the acute and convalescent phases of COVID-19 were provided by collaborators in the United States, Italy and Spain. The prospective study material was composed of cDNA or gDNA derived from T cells, B-cell-depleted T cells, or PBMCs. Subjects who had been exposed to COVID-19, were actively infected with it, or had recovered from it provided the deeply sampled blood TCRbeta repertoires that made up the dataset. A freely available public database, intended as a resource for researchers studying the immune response to SARS-CoV-2, is where the repertoires were released. Samples came from the ongoing ImmuneRACE study (first 160 participants) plus 1,254 subjects from 6 global collaborators. Nearly every sample came with metadata listing a de-identified subject ID, COVID-19 status, age in years and sex. HLA class I and class II types, where available, came from metadata supplied by the sample provider rather than from assay-based typing.

TCRbeta CDR3 regions were amplified from genomic DNA using the immunoSEQ Assay, a bias-controlled multiplex PCR. As for the authors' bioinformatics: Nucleated cell counts per sample were estimated from amplification of reference gene primers within the assay. To quantify the absolute abundance of each unique TCRbeta CDR3 rearrangement, sequence reads were collapsed and filtered. For each sample, productive Simpson clonality was calculated by taking the square root of Simpson's diversity index across productive rearrangements. TCRdb retrieved this table from immuneACCESS and kept in-frame rearrangements only. Not all clones are present; in checked studies, unresolved V genes account for under half, and no reason is known for the remainder. From that table come the V and J calls and clone size; the DNA was used to work out D and trimming. The sample table holds approximately 490,000 clones, of which 80% to 90% were seen once. Roughly 8% of the sample goes to the ten largest clones.

The study at large found these results: The quantity of clinical and demographic metadata differed by source and by participant and was supplied without curation.

Participants in the prospective study were aged about 18 to 95 years, lived in about two dozen United States geographic areas, and enrolled through a virtual design. Cohort assignment in the prospective study relied on participant-reported clinical history from a screening survey and a study questionnaire. Recovered participants in ImmuneRACE Cohort 3 were defined as having two consecutive negative NP/OP PCR tests, clearance from a healthcare professional, or resolution of symptoms. Each participant in the prospective study had whole blood, serum and a nasopharyngeal or oropharyngeal swab collected by mobile phlebotomists. Participants in the prospective study had the option to provide additional blood draws and questionnaires over an approximately 2-month period. Before DNA extraction, blood samples from the prospective study were shipped at room temperature or frozen.

The specimen was PBMCs or T cells enriched from blood (not recorded which). This TCR was recovered from a woman aged 55-69 years who had recovered from COVID-19. The chain is encoded by TRBV6-5 joined to TRBJ1-1; there is no confident call for the D gene. The CDR3 region reads CASSSLTGKIEAFF. The DNA reads as follows: TGTGCCAGCAGTTCTCTAACCGGGAAAATTGAAGCTTTCTTT.